These 3 T cell receptor beta chains originate from one sample sequenced in a study of blood T cell repertoires in COVID-19. The data were produced by immunoSEQ multiplex PCR, yet TCRdb's version contains in-frame clones alone and is incomplete. Of approximately 88,000 clones listed, more than 75% are singletons. The sample comprised peripheral blood. The source of these receptors is a woman aged 65 to 85 with acute or convalescent COVID-19.

V and J are TRBV9 and TRBJ1-2; a weak D match, TRBD1 (5 bases). CDR1 is SGDLS and CDR2 is YYNGEE in the germline V gene. V lost 2 bases and J 2 bases, leaving 10 bases between the germline ends. CDR3 length equals 14 residues. DNA of the CDR3: TGTGCCAGCAGCGTCGACAGCGTAAACTATGGCTACACCTTC. This encodes CASSVDSVNYGYTF.

The chain uses TRBV15 and TRBJ2-3, with TRBD2 matching 9 bases. The V gene end was trimmed by 3 bases and the J gene end by 4 bases; junction bases not matched to a gene: 5. This CDR3 is 15 amino acids long. In germline, CDR1 is LNHNV, CDR2 YYDKDF (reference sequence). CDR3 sequence (DNA): TGTGCCACCAGCAGTACCGTAGCGGGAGCAGATACGCAGTATTTT. Protein product: CATSSTVAGADTQYF.

The rearrangement uses TRBV3-1 (or the pseudogene TRBV3-2) and TRBJ1-4; 8 nucleotides line up with TRBD1. Germline CDR1 reads LGHDT; CDR2 reads YNNKEL (reference sequence). The CDR3 is 17 amino acids. With V trimmed by 3 bases and J by 0 bases, 6 bases remained unmatched. CDR3 in amino acids: CASSQARQGTTNEKLFF. CDR3 nucleotide sequence: TGTGCCAGCAGCCAGGCTAGACAGGGGACAACTAATGAAAAACTGTTTTTT.